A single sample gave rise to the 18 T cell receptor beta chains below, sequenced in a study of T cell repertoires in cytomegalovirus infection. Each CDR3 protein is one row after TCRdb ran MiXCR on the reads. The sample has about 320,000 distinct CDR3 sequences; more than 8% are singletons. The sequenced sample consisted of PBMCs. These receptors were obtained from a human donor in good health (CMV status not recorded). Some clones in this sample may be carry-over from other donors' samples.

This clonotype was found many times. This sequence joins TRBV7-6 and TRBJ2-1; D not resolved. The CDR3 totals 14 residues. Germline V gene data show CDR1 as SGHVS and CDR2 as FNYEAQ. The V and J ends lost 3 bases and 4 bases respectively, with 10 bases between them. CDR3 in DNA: TGTGCCAGCAGCTTGACCGGGTTTTACAATGAGCAGTTCTTC. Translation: CASSLTGFYNEQFF. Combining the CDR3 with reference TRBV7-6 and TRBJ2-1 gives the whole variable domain GAGVSQSPRYKVTKRGQDVALRCDPISGHVSLYWYRQALGQGPEFLTYFNYEAQQDKSGLPNDRFSAERPEGSISTLTIQRTEQRDSAMYRCASSLTGFYNEQFFGPGTRLTVL.

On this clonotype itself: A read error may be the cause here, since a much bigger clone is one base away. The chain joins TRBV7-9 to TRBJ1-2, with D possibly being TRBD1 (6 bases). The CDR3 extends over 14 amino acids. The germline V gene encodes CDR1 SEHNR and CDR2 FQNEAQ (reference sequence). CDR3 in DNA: TGTACCAGCAGCAACCGGGGAGGGGGCTATGGCTACACCTTC. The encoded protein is CTSSNRGGGYGYTF. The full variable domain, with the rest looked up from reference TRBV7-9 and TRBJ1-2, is DTGVSQNPRHKITKRGQNVTFRCDPISEHNRLYWYRQTLGQGPEFLTYFQNEAQLEKSRLLSDRFSAERPKGSFSTLEIQRTEQGDSAMYLCTSSNRGGGYGYTFGSGTRLTVV.

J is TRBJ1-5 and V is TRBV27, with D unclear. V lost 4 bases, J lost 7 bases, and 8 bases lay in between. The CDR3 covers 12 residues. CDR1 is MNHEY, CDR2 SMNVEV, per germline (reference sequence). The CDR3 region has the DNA TGTGCCAGCAGTTCGACGAGCCAGCCCCAGCATTTT. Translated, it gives CASSSTSQPQHF.

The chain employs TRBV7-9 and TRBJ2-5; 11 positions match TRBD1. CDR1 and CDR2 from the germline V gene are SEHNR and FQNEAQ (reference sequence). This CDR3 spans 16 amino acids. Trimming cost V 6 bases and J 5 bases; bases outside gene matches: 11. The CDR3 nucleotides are TGTGCCAGCAGTCTTACCAACGGACAGGGGGCTGAGACCCAGTACTTC. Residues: CASSLTNGQGAETQYF.

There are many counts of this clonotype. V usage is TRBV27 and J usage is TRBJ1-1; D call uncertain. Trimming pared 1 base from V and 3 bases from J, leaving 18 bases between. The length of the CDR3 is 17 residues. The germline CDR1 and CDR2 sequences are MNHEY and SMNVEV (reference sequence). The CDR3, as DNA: TGTGCCAGCAGTTTATGGCCACGATCGAAAGGGTACACTGAAGCTTTCTTT. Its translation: CASSLWPRSKGYTEAFF.

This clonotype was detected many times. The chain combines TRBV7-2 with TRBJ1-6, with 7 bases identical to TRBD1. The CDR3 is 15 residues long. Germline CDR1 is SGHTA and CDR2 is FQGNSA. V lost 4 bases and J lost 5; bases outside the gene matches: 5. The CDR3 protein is CASSSGQINNSPLHF. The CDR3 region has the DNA TGTGCCAGCAGCTCGGGACAGATTAATAATTCACCCCTCCACTTT. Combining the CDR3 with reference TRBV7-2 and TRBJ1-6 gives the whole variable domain GAGVSQSPSNKVTEKGKDVELRCDPISGHTALYWYRQSLGQGLEFLIYFQGNSAPDKSGLPSDRFSAERTGGSVSTLTIQRTQQEDSAVYLCASSSGQINNSPLHFGNGTRLTVT.

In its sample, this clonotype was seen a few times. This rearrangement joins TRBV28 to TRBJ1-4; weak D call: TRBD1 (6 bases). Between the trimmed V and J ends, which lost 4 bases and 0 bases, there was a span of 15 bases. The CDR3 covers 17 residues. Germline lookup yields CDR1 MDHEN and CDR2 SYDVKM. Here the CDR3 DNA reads TGTGCCAGCAGTTCCCCAGGGGTCCTAACAACTAATGAAAAACTGTTTTTT. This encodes CASSSPGVLTTNEKLFF.

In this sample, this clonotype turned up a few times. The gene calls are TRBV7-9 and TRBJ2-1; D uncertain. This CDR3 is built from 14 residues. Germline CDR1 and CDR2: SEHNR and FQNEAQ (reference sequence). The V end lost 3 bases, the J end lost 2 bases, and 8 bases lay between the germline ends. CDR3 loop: CASSFRLAYNEQFF. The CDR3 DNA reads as TGTGCCAGCAGCTTCCGCCTAGCCTACAATGAGCAGTTCTTC. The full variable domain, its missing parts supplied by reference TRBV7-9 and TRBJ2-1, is DTGVSQNPRHKITKRGQNVTFRCDPISEHNRLYWYRQTLGQGPEFLTYFQNEAQLEKSRLLSDRFSAERPKGSFSTLEIQRTEQGDSAMYLCASSFRLAYNEQFFGPGTRLTVL.

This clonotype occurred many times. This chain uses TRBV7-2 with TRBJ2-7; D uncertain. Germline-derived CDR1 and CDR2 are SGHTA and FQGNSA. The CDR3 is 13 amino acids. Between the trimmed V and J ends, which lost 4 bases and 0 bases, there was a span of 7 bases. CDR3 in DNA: TGTGCCAGCAGCTCCCAGAGCTCCTACGAGCAGTACTTC. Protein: CASSSQSSYEQYF.

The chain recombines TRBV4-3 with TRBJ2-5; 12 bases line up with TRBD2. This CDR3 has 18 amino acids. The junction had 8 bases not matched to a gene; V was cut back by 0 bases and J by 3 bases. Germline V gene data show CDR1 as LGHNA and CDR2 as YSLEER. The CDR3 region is CASSQDPTSGGRKETQYF. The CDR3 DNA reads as TGCGCCAGCAGCCAAGATCCGACTAGCGGGGGCCGCAAAGAGACCCAGTACTTC.

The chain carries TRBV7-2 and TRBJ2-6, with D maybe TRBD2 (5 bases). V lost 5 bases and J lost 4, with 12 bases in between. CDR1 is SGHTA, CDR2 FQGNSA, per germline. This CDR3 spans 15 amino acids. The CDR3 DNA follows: TGTGCCAGCAGCGTTACTAGATCCGGGGCCAACGTCCTGACTTTC. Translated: CASSVTRSGANVLTF.

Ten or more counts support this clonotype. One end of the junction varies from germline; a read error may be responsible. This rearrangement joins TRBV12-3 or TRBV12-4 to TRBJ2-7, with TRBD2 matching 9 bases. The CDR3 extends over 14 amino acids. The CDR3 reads CASSPGLAGYEQYF. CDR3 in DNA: TGCGCCAGCAGCCCGGGACTAGCTGGCTACGAGCAGTACTTC.

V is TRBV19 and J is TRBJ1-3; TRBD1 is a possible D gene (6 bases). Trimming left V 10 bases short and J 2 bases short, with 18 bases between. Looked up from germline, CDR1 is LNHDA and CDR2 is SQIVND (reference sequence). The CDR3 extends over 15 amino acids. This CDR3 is CATRDGQRAGNTIYF. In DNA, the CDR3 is TGTGCCACCCGTGACGGACAGAGAGCTGGAAACACCATATATTTT.

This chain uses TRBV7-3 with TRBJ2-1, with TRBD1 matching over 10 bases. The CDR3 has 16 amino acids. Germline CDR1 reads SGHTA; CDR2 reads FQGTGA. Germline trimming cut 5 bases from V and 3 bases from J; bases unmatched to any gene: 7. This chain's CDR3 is CASSPAGTGDYNEQFF. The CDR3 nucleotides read TGTGCCAGCAGCCCCGCCGGGACAGGGGACTACAATGAGCAGTTCTTC.

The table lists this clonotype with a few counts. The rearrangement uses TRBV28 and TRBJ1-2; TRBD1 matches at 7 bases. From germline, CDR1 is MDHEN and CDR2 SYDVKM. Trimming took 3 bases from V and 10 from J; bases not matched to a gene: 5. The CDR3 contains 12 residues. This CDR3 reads CASSFRGGAYTF. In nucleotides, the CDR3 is TGTGCCAGCAGTTTCAGGGGGGGAGCCTACACCTTC.

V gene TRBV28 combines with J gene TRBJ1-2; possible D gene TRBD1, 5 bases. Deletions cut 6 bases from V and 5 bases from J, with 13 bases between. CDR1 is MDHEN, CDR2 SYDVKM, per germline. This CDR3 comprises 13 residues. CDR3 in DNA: TGTGCCAGCAGCTGGGGGGTTGGATATGGCTACACCTTC. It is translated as CASSWGVGYGYTF.

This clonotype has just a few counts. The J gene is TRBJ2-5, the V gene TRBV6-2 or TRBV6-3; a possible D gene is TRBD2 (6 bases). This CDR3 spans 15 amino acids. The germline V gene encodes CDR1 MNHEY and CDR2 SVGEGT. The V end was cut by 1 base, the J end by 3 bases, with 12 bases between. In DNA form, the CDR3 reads TGTGCCAGCAGTTACTGGAGGGCATTCGAAGAGACCCAGTACTTC. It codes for CASSYWRAFEETQYF.

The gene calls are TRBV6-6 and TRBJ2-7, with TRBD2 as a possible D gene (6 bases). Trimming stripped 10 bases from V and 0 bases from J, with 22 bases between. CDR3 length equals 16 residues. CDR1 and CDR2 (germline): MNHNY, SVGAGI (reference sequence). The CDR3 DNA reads TGTGCCATTCTCGATCCAGGGCTCGGGAGCTCCTACGAGCAGTACTTC. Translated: CAILDPGLGSSYEQYF.